This T cell receptor beta chain was documented in a study of cytotoxic CD8 clonotypes in ibrutinib-treated CLL. CDR1 is MNHEY and CDR2 is SMNVEV in the germline V gene (reference sequence). With 0 bases removed from V and 0 bases from J, the gap between germline ends came to 12 bases. The CDR3 is 17 amino acids. The method was immunoSEQ multiplex PCR; TCRdb's version includes in-frame clones alone and lacks a portion of them. This table holds about 160,000 clones, over 65% found once. This clone was counted only a few times. This chain links TRBV27 with TRBJ1-3, with D tentatively TRBD1 (6 bases). This specimen consisted of PBMCs, obtained after 12 months of ibrutinib treatment. This TCR came from a human donor with chronic lymphocytic leukemia. DNA for the CDR3: TGTGCCAGCAGTTTATCCGCAGGGGATTTCTCTGGAAACACCATATATTTT. Residues: CASSLSAGDFSGNTIYF.